These 30 T cell receptor beta chains share one sample of origin, sequenced in a study of T cells after yellow fever vaccination (dated by TCRdb to about 2019). Preparation of the library involved 5' RACE. The listed sequencing device is Illumina NovaSeq 6000. Clones were called with MiXCR by TCRdb after fastp trimmed the public reads at Q25, and only in-frame beta chains were retained. Here each entry gathers all rows of one CDR3 protein and keeps the most common genes and DNA. Here the sample has a few hundred thousand distinct CDR3 sequences; approximately 4.2% occur a single time. The top ten clonotypes cover 20% to 25% of the sample. The treatment or condition label, read with the paper, signifies: live attenuated yellow fever vaccine strain. This material consisted of PBMCs, taken 5 days after the yellow fever booster vaccination. The receptors originated from a man aged 18 to 30 who received the YFV17D yellow fever vaccine.

This clonotype has more than one count but fewer than ten. The J gene is TRBJ2-3, the V gene TRBV9; no firm D call. There are 14 residues in the CDR3. CDR1 and CDR2 (germline): SGDLS, YYNGEE. V lost 4 bases and J 4 bases, leaving 13 bases between the germline ends. CDR3 residues: CASSPRVQADTQYF. The CDR3 DNA is TGTGCCAGCAGCCCCCGGGTGCAAGCAGATACGCAGTATTTT.

This clonotype was picked up many times. The CDR3 region is CASSQESPHPSEQYF. DNA of the CDR3: TGCGCCAGCAGCCAAGAGTCCCCTCACCCGAGTGAGCAGTACTTC. The chain is built from TRBV4-1 and TRBJ2-7; no clear D. Germline V gives CDR1 MGHRA, CDR2 YSYEKL. This CDR3 region has 15 residues. Trimming removed 0 bases at V and 7 bases at J, with 16 bases between.

This clonotype occurred a few times. The chain employs TRBV20-1 and TRBJ1-1; TRBD1 might be the D (6 bases). This CDR3 spans 13 amino acids. V was shortened by 5 bases and J by 0 bases, with 10 bases between the two germline ends. Germline CDR1 DFQATT, CDR2 SNEGSKA (reference sequence). CDR3 residues: CSAEGDMNTEAFF. The CDR3 DNA is TGCAGTGCTGAAGGGGACATGAACACTGAAGCTTTCTTT.

The chain recombines TRBV24-1 with TRBJ2-3; TRBD2 might be the D (5 bases). The V end lost 9 bases, the J end lost 5 bases, and 17 bases lay between the germline ends. Germline V CDR1 and CDR2: KGHDR, SFDVKD. The CDR3 loop spans 14 amino acids. The CDR3 nucleotides read TGTGCCACCGTAACAAGCGGTTGTAGAGATACGCAGTATTTT. Amino acid sequence: CATVTSGCRDTQYF.

This clonotype was seen repeatedly, ten times or more. The CDR3 bases are TGTGCCAGCAGCTTAGCGGGGGCCTTCCAAGAGACCCAGTACTTC. Residues: CASSLAGAFQETQYF. The chain employs TRBV7-2 and TRBJ2-5; weak D call: TRBD1 (6 bases). This CDR3 contains 15 residues. Trimming stripped 0 bases from V and 1 base from J, with 9 bases between. CDR1 and CDR2 from the germline V gene are SGHTA and FQGNSA.

The table lists this clonotype with many counts. This rearrangement joins TRBV29-1 to TRBJ2-5; no clear D. Germline lookup yields CDR1 SQVTM and CDR2 ANQGSEA. The germline V and J ends were trimmed by 4 bases and 4 bases, with 16 bases remaining between them. The CDR3 has 14 amino acids. The CDR3 sequence is CSVASGIPPETQYF. The CDR3 DNA follows: TGCAGCGTTGCATCTGGGATCCCGCCAGAGACCCAGTACTTC.

This chain connects TRBV6-5 to TRBJ2-1; TRBD1 agrees at 7 bases. Germline V CDR1 and CDR2: MNHEY, SVGAGI. This CDR3 region has 13 residues. J lost 4 bases, V lost 6 bases, and 3 bases had no gene match. CDR3 amino acids: CASSPDRYNEQFF. CDR3 nucleotides: TGTGCCAGCAGCCCGGACAGGTACAATGAGCAGTTCTTC.

V is TRBV11-3 and J is TRBJ2-3; D gene uncertain. This CDR3 is 19 amino acids long. Germline CDR1 SGHNT, CDR2 YENEEA. Trimming pared 3 bases from V and 3 bases from J, leaving 25 bases between. The DNA for the CDR3 is TGTGCCAGCAGCTTTCCCCTCGGGTCGCCGTGTTCCCCAACAGATACGCAGTATTTT. This encodes CASSFPLGSPCSPTDTQYF. Supplemented by reference TRBV11-3 and TRBJ2-3, the full variable domain reads EAGVVQSPRYKIIEKKQPVAFWCNPISGHNTLYWYLQNLGQGPELLIRYENEEAVDDSQLPKDRFSAERLKGVDSTLKIQPAELGDSAVYLCASSFPLGSPCSPTDTQYFGPGTRLTVL.

The V gene is TRBV12-3 or TRBV12-4, the J gene TRBJ1-1; the D gene is possibly TRBD1 (5 bases). The CDR3 has 14 residues. V lost 3 bases and J lost 5, with 13 bases in between. The CDR3, as DNA: TGTGCCAGCAGTTTCGGGGGGAGTGGGACTGAAGCTTTCTTT. It specifies CASSFGGSGTEAFF.

This clonotype occurred many times. The V call is TRBV20-1, the J call TRBJ2-7; possible D gene TRBD1, 5 bases. V gave up 5 bases and J gave up 1 base, with 21 bases separating them. The CDR3 covers 16 residues. CDR1 and CDR2 (germline): DFQATT, SNEGSKA (reference sequence). DNA for the CDR3: TGCAGTGCTCCCGGTAGGGGATATCCTGGATCCTACGAGCAGTACTTC. Its translation: CSAPGRGYPGSYEQYF.

This clonotype was observed a few times. This chain links TRBV7-2 with TRBJ2-5; 7 bases agree with TRBD1. Germline V gene data show CDR1 as SGHTA and CDR2 as FQGNSA. This CDR3 is built from 14 residues. The V and J ends lost 5 bases and 4 bases, in that order; junction bases with no gene match: 7. CDR3 residues: CASSVQGRRETQYF. The CDR3 DNA reads TGTGCCAGCAGCGTACAGGGGCGGAGAGAGACCCAGTACTTC.

The sample holds a few counts of this clonotype. V and J are TRBV20-1 and TRBJ2-5, with TRBD1 matching 9 bases. The CDR3 is 14 residues long. Losses at the gene ends were 5 bases for V and 7 bases for J; bases not matched to a gene: 11. Germline V gives CDR1 DFQATT, CDR2 SNEGSKA (reference sequence). The CDR3 nucleotides are TGCAGTGCTGGGGGCCGACAGGGGGTAGGGACCCAGTACTTC. Translation gives CSAGGRQGVGTQYF.

This clonotype was counted ten times or more. The CDR3 nucleotides read TGCAGTGCTAGAGAGGGAAGCTCTGGGGCCAACGTCCTGACTTTC. Translating it yields CSAREGSSGANVLTF. This rearrangement joins TRBV20-1 to TRBJ2-6; no clear D gene. Germline CDR1 reads DFQATT; CDR2 reads SNEGSKA (reference sequence). The V end lost 0 bases, the J end lost 0 bases, and 6 bases lay between the germline ends. The CDR3 length is 15 residues.

In this sample, this clonotype turned up a few times. The rearrangement links TRBV12-3 or TRBV12-4 to TRBJ1-1; TRBD1 agrees at 8 bases. The J segment lost 0 bases and the V segment lost 4 bases, leaving 4 bases of the junction unmatched. This CDR3 has 15 residues. Written as DNA, the CDR3 is TGTGCCAGCAGTTCGGGACAGGTAATGAACACTGAAGCTTTCTTT. This codes for CASSSGQVMNTEAFF.

This clonotype was detected ten times or more. The chain couples TRBV6-5 to TRBJ1-2; D perhaps matches TRBD1 (5 bases). The ends were cut back, 5 bases at V and 8 bases at J, with 12 bases in the middle. Germline-derived CDR1 and CDR2 are MNHEY and SVGAGI. This CDR3 is built from 12 residues. CDR3 protein: CASSSQGLGYTF. The CDR3 nucleotides are TGTGCCAGCAGTAGCCAGGGTCTCGGCTACACCTTC.

This chain links TRBV7-8 with TRBJ2-7; possible D gene TRBD1, 5 bases. The germline V and J ends were trimmed by 5 bases and 5 bases, with 16 bases remaining between them. CDR3 size: 14 residues. Germline CDR1 is SGHVS and CDR2 is FQNEAQ. CDR3 bases: TGTGCCAGCAGCCCCCTACAGGAAAGAAACGAGCAGTACGTC. It specifies CASSPLQERNEQYV.

This clonotype appeared a few times. V gene TRBV7-8 combines with J gene TRBJ2-6; D remains ambiguous. This CDR3 comprises 15 residues. Germline CDR1 reads SGHVS; CDR2 reads FQNEAQ. Trimming pared 5 bases from V and 5 bases from J, leaving 13 bases between. In DNA form, the CDR3 reads TGTGCCAGCAGCCCAGACATCATGAGGGCCAACGTCCTGACTTTC. It translates to CASSPDIMRANVLTF.

At least ten counts were recorded for this clonotype. This chain joins TRBV5-1 and TRBJ2-5; D not resolved. The length of the CDR3 is 13 residues. Germline CDR1 reads SGHRS; CDR2 reads YFSETQ. V was clipped by 0 bases and J by 2 bases, with 5 bases between them. The CDR3 sequence is CASSLGKQETQYF. DNA for the CDR3: TGCGCCAGCAGCTTGGGTAAACAAGAGACCCAGTACTTC.

There are many counts of this clonotype. V is TRBV13 and J is TRBJ1-4; D gene uncertain. The germline V and J ends were trimmed by 5 bases and 7 bases, with 17 bases remaining between them. The germline V gene has CDR1 PRHDT and CDR2 FYEKMQ (reference sequence). The CDR3 extends over 15 amino acids. CDR3 DNA: TGTGCCAGCAGCCAAACGATTGATGGCGGTGAAAAACTGTTTTTT. This translates into CASSQTIDGGEKLFF.

CDR3 in amino acids: CASSLDTGGVDEQYF. DNA of the CDR3: TGTGCCAGCAGCTTGGATACAGGGGGGGTGGACGAGCAGTACTTC. This chain joins TRBV5-6 and TRBJ2-7; possible D gene TRBD1, 8 bases. V was clipped by 0 bases and J by 5 bases, with 15 bases between them. The CDR3 loop spans 15 amino acids. Germline V gives CDR1 SGHDT, CDR2 YYEEEE.

The table lists this clonotype with a few counts. At one end the junction does not follow the germline gene, possibly because of a read error. In DNA form, the CDR3 reads TGCAGTGCTCGCCATAGCGGGGGGATCAATGACCAGTTCTTC. This gives the protein CSARHSGGINDQFF. The V call is TRBV20-1, the J call TRBJ2-1; 10 bases match TRBD2. The CDR3 sequence is 14 residues long. The V gene's germline CDR1 is DFQATT and CDR2 SNEGSKA (reference sequence).

This clonotype has more than one count but fewer than ten. The V gene is TRBV5-6, the J gene TRBJ2-7, with D hard to call. Germline-derived CDR1 and CDR2 are SGHDT and YYEEEE. This CDR3 region has 12 residues. V lost 2 bases to trimming and J lost 7 bases, with 10 bases between them. This CDR3 reads CASSLGLWEQYF. CDR3 bases: TGTGCCAGCAGCTTAGGCCTTTGGGAGCAGTACTTC.

This clonotype was observed a handful of times. The V gene is TRBV7-9, the J gene TRBJ1-1; 7 nucleotides match TRBD1. There are 13 residues in the CDR3. With V trimmed by 5 bases and J by 6 bases, 6 bases remained unmatched. Germline V CDR1 and CDR2: SEHNR, FQNEAQ (reference sequence). The CDR3 protein is CASSPPTGSEAFF. The CDR3, as DNA: TGTGCCAGCAGCCCCCCGACAGGGTCTGAAGCTTTCTTT. Based on the CDR3 plus reference TRBV7-9 and TRBJ1-1, the full variable domain is DTGVSQNPRHKITKRGQNVTFRCDPISEHNRLYWYRQTLGQGPEFLTYFQNEAQLEKSRLLSDRFSAERPKGSFSTLEIQRTEQGDSAMYLCASSPPTGSEAFFGQGTRLTVV.

This clonotype was seen more than once but under ten times. The V gene is TRBV19, the J gene TRBJ1-1, with D unclear. From germline, CDR1 is LNHDA and CDR2 SQIVND (reference sequence). V dropped 5 bases and J dropped 11 bases, with 9 bases sitting between them. This CDR3 has 10 amino acids. The CDR3 loop reads CASSSFWAFF. The CDR3 DNA is TGTGCCAGTAGTTCCTTCTGGGCTTTCTTT.

This clonotype turned up a few times. This chain connects TRBV7-2 to TRBJ1-2, with D unclear. This CDR3 comprises 14 residues. Germline V lookup: CDR1 SGHTA, CDR2 FQGNSA. V gave up 1 base and J gave up 5 bases, with 11 bases separating them. The CDR3 coding sequence is TGTGCCAGCAGCTTAGACTACAATGAGTATGGCTACACCTTC. It yields the protein CASSLDYNEYGYTF.

The rearrangement links TRBV7-9 to TRBJ2-3, with 10 bases matching TRBD2. V was pared by 5 bases and J by 4 bases, with 12 bases of the junction left unmatched. Germline CDR1 is SEHNR and CDR2 is FQNEAQ (reference sequence). CDR3 length: 17 amino acids. Here the CDR3 reads CASSRLAGTSVSDTQYF. The CDR3 bases are TGTGCCAGCAGCCGCCTCGCCGGGACTAGCGTGTCAGATACGCAGTATTTT.

This clonotype was counted at least ten times. The chain uses TRBV30 and TRBJ2-2; D is ambiguous. Trimming removed 0 bases at V and 4 bases at J, with 6 bases between. This CDR3 spans 13 amino acids. CDR1 is GTSNPN, CDR2 SVGIG, per germline (reference sequence). The CDR3 sequence is CAWSVLGTGELFF. CDR3 sequence (DNA): TGTGCCTGGAGTGTACTGGGCACCGGGGAGCTGTTTTTT. The full variable domain, in which reference TRBV30 and TRBJ2-2 provide the parts outside the CDR3, is SQTIHQWPATLVQPVGSPLSLECTVEGTSNPNLYWYRQAAGRGLQLLFYSVGIGQISSEVPQNLSASRPQDRQFILSSKKLLLSDSGFYLCAWSVLGTGELFFGEGSRLTVL.

The chain has TRBV7-2 and TRBJ1-1; D possibly corresponds to TRBD1 (5 bases). Trimming stripped 5 bases from V and 11 bases from J, with 21 bases between. CDR3 length: 14 residues. Germline CDR1 and CDR2: SGHTA and FQGNSA. CDR3 nucleotide sequence: TGTGCCAGCAGCCCCCTCTCGGTAGGGGTGGGGGCTTTCTTT. It codes for CASSPLSVGVGAFF.

The chain uses TRBV18 and TRBJ2-1; D call uncertain. Trimming took off 4 bases at V and 1 base at J, with 11 bases between the two ends. The CDR3 consists of 15 residues. The germline gives CDR1 KGHSH, CDR2 LQKENI. CDR3 DNA: TGTGCCAGCTCACTGGGGATACGATCCTACAATGAGCAGTTCTTC. Protein product: CASSLGIRSYNEQFF.

This clonotype was counted a few times. J is TRBJ1-2 and V is TRBV7-6; 7 positions agree with TRBD1. Germline assignment: CDR1 SGHVS and CDR2 FNYEAQ. The CDR3 runs 15 residues. The trim removed 5 bases at V and 8 bases at J, leaving 14 bases unmatched. CDR3 protein: CASSPGGGKGYGYTF. CDR3 nucleotide sequence: TGTGCCAGCAGCCCAGGGGGGGGCAAGGGTTACGGCTACACCTTC. Using reference TRBV7-6 and TRBJ1-2 for the parts outside the CDR3, the full variable domain is GAGVSQSPRYKVTKRGQDVALRCDPISGHVSLYWYRQALGQGPEFLTYFNYEAQQDKSGLPNDRFSAERPEGSISTLTIQRTEQRDSAMYRCASSPGGGKGYGYTFGSGTRLTVV.